The sequence of this TCR beta chain was determined in a study of CD8+CD57+ T cells in acquired aplastic anemia. The germline V gene encodes CDR1 SGHDN and CDR2 FVKESK. CDR3 length: 14 amino acids. Trimming pared 3 bases from V and 2 bases from J, leaving 8 bases between. The authors sequenced patients whose flow cytometry had shown CD8+CD57+ cell expansion. Investigators profiled TCR beta VDJ and CDR3 from genomic DNA template. Via MiXCR, TCRdb re-called the reads, giving one row per CDR3 protein. The sample records around 430,000 distinct CDR3 sequences, under 40% being singletons. J is TRBJ2-1 and V is TRBV14, with no clear D. The sequenced material came from sorted CD4+, CD8+, or CD8+CD57+ T cells (not recorded which) from PBMCs. The sequence derives from a human donor with aplastic anemia. This CDR3 is CASSQRLAYNEQFF. CDR3 bases: TGTGCCAGCAGCCAGAGACTTGCCTACAATGAGCAGTTCTTC.